This TCR beta chain is drawn from a study of cytomegalovirus exposure and HLA in healthy donors. Whole-study results and caveats: In an earlier analysis, most TCR beta V segments were productive about 87% or about 30% of the time.

The CDR3 length is 16 residues. CDR1 and CDR2 (germline): SSHAT, FNYEAQ (reference sequence). Researchers ran the PCR with 60 Vbeta and 13 Jbeta primers. Original analysis: Counted up in a later analysis, unique TCR beta chains came to 60 million to 95 million, with roughly 11 million shared. Assay: immunoSEQ multiplex PCR; the TCRdb copy retains only in-frame clones and omits some. D and trimming were read from the DNA, whereas the V and J calls and clone size are those reported in that table. The sample shows approximately 250,000 clones, just under 80% of them seen only once. Every donor was a healthy person donating bone marrow. Regarding this clone: Its antigen remains unknown. A junction boundary mismatches the germline segment, possibly from a read error.

The chain uses TRBV7-7 and TRBJ1-6, with 8 bases matching TRBD1. The TCR originated in a boy aged 5-17 years in good health and CMV-seronegative. Sequenced: PBMCs. CDR3: CASSSRQGSLNSPLHF. CDR3 bases: TGTGCTAGCAGCTCCCGACAGGGGTCACTCAATTCACCCCTCCACTTT.